This T cell receptor beta chain was captured in a study of CD39 and CD103 CD8 tumor-infiltrating T cells. Study-wide context: An ovarian cancer patient and a couple of HNSCC patients had repertoire comparisons shown.

Sorted memory CD8 cells were CD8+CD4-CD45RA-, regardless of CCR7. Study-wide results and limits: Unlike DN TIL clonotypes, DP TIL clonotypes seldom appeared in blood. DP CD8 TILs appeared more oligoclonal than DN and SP CD8 TILs and blood memory CD8 T cells.

Using immunoSEQ multiplex PCR, the repertoire was profiled, and TCRdb retains in-frame clones only, with some absent. The top ten clones hold 4.3% of a sample with approximately 17,000 clones, around nine tenths of them seen once. Regarding this clone: Antigen unknown.

This TCR was recovered from a human donor with head and neck squamous cell carcinoma. Sequenced: CD8+ T cells sorted from blood. As for subset: total memory CD8 T cells (CD45RA-CCR7+/-) from blood or uninvolved lymph node.

The CDR3 reads CASSIGHEQYF. CDR3 nucleotides: TGTGCCAGTAGTATAGGCCACGAGCAGTACTTC. V is TRBV19 and J is TRBJ2-7; D not resolved. This CDR3 has 11 residues. Trimming removed 1 base from V and 5 bases from J, with 3 bases in between. Germline CDR1 and CDR2: LNHDA and SQIVND (reference sequence). The full variable domain, its missing parts supplied by reference TRBV19 and TRBJ2-7, is DGGITQSPKYLFRKEGQNVTLSCEQNLNHDAMYWYRQDPGQGLRLIYYSQIVNDFQKGDIAEGYSVSREKKESFPLTVTSAQKNPTAFYLCASSIGHEQYFGPGTRLTVT.